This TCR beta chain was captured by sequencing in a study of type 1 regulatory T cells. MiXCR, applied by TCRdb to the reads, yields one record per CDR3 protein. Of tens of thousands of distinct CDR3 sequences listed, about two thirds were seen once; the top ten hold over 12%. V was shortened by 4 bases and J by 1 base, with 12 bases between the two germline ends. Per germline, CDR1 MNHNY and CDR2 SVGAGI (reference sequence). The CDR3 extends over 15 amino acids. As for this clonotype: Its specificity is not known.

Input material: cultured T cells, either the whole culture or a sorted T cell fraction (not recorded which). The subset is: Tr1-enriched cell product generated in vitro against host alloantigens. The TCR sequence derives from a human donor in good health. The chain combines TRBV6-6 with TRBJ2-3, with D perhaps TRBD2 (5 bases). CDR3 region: CASSSHAAGTDTQYF. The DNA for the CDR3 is TGTGCCAGCAGTTCCCACGCAGCGGGCACAGATACGCAGTATTTT.